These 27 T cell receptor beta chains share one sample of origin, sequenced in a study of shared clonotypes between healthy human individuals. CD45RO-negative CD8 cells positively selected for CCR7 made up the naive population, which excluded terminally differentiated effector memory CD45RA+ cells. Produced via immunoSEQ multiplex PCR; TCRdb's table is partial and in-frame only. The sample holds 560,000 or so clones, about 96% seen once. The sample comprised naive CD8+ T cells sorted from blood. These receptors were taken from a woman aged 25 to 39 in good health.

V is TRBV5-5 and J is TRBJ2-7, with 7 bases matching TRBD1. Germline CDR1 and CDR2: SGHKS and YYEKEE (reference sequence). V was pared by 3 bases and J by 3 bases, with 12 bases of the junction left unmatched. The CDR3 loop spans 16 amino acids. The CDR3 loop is CASSSGQFSRGYEQYF. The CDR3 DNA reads TGTGCCAGCAGCTCGGGACAGTTTTCCCGTGGCTACGAGCAGTACTTC.

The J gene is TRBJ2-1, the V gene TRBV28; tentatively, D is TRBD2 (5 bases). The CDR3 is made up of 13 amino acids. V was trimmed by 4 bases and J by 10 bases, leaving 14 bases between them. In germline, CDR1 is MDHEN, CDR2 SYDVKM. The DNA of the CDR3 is TGTGCCAGCAGTTCGGCGGGTAGCAGAGAGCAGTTCTTC. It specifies CASSSAGSREQFF.

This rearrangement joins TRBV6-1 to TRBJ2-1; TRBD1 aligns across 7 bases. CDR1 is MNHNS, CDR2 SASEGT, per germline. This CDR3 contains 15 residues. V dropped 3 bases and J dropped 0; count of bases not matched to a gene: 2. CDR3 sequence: CASSERDSSYNEQFF. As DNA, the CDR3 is TGTGCCAGCAGTGAGAGGGACAGCTCCTACAATGAGCAGTTCTTC.

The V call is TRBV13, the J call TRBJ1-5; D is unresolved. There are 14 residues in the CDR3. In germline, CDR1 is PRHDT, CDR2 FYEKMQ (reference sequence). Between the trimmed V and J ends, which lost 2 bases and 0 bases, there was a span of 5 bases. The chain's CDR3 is CASSLSISNQPQHF. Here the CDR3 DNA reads TGTGCCAGCAGCTTAAGTATTAGCAATCAGCCCCAGCATTTT.

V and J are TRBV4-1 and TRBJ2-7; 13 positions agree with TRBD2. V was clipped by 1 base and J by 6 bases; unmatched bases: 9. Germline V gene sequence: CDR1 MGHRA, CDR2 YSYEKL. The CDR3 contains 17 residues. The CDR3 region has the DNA TGCGCCAGCAGCCAAGTAGCCCCTGGACTAGCGGGAGTCGAGCAGTACTTC. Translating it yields CASSQVAPGLAGVEQYF.

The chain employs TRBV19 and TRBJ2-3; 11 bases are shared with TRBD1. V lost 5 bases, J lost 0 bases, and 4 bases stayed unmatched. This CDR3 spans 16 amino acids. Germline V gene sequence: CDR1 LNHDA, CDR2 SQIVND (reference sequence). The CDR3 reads CASSPRTGGSTDTQYF. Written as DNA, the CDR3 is TGTGCCAGTAGTCCCCGGACAGGGGGCAGCACAGATACGCAGTATTTT.

Written as DNA, the CDR3 is TGCGCCAGCAGCCAGCCCTCTGCCTACAATGAGCAGTTCTTC. It is translated as CASSQPSAYNEQFF. The rearrangement links TRBV4-1 to TRBJ2-1; D uncertain. Germline V CDR1 and CDR2: MGHRA, YSYEKL. The CDR3 is 14 residues long. V lost 3 bases, J lost 2 bases, and 8 bases lay in between.

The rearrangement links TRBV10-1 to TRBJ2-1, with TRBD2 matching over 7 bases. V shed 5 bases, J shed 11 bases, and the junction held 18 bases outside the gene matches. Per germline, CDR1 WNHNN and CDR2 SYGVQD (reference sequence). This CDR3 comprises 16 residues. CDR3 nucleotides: TGCGCCAGCAGTATCCTGAAACGGGGGGTCTGGTGGAAGCAGTTCTTC. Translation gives CASSILKRGVWWKQFF.

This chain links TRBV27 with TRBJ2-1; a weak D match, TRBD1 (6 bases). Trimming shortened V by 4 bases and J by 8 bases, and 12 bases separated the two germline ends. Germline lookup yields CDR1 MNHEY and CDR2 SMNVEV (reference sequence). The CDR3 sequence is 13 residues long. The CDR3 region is CASSSTGSYEQFF. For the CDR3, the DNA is TGTGCCAGCAGTTCTACAGGGTCGTATGAGCAGTTCTTC.

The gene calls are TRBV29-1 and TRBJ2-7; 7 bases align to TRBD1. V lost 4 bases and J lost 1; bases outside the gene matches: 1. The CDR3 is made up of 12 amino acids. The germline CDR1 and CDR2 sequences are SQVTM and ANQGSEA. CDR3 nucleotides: TGCAGCGTTGGGACAGGATCCTACGAGCAGTACTTC. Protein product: CSVGTGSYEQYF.

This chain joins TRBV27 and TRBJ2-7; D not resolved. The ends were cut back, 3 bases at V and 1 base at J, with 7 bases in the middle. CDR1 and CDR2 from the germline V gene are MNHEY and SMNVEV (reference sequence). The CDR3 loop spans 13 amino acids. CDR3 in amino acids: CASSFAASYEQYF. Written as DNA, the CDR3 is TGTGCCAGCAGTTTCGCGGCATCCTACGAGCAGTACTTC.

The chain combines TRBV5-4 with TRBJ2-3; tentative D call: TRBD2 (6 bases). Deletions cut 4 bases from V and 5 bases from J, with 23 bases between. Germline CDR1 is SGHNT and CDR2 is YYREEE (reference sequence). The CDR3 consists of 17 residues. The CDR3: CASSNAGLLQHGDTQYF. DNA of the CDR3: TGTGCCAGCAGCAACGCGGGACTCCTCCAACACGGAGATACGCAGTATTTT.

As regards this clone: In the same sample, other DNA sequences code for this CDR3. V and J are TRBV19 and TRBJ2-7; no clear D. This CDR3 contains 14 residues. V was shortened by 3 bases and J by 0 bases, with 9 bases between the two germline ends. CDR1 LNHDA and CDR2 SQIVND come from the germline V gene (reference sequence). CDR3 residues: CASSMVGSSYEQYF. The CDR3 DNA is TGTGCCAGTAGTATGGTAGGGTCCTCCTACGAGCAGTACTTC.

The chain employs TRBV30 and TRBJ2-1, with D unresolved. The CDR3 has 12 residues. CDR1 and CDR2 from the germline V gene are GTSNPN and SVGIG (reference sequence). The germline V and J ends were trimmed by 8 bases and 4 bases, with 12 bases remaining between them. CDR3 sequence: CATKRIYNEQFF. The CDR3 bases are TGTGCCACCAAGCGAATTTACAATGAGCAGTTCTTC. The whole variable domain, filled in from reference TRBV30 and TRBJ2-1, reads SQTIHQWPATLVQPVGSPLSLECTVEGTSNPNLYWYRQAAGRGLQLLFYSVGIGQISSEVPQNLSASRPQDRQFILSSKKLLLSDSGFYLCATKRIYNEQFFGPGTRLTVL.

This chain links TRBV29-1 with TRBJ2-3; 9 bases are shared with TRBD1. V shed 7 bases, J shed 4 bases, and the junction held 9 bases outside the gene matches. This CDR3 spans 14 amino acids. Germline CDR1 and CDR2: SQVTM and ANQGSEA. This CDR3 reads CSGLGQGFSDTQYF. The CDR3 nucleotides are TGCAGCGGTTTGGGACAGGGTTTTTCAGATACGCAGTATTTT.

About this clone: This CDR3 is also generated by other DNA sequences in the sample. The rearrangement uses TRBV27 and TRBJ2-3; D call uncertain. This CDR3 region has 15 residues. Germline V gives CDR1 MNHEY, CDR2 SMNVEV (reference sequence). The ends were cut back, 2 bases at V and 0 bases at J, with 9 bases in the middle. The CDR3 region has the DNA TGTGCCAGCAGTTTACTCTCGGGTAGCACAGATACGCAGTATTTT. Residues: CASSLLSGSTDTQYF.

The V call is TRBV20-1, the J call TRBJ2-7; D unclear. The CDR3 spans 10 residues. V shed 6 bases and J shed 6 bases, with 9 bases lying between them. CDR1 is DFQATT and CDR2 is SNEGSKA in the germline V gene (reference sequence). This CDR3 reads CSAGWPEQYF. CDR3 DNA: TGCAGTGCCGGCTGGCCCGAGCAGTACTTC.

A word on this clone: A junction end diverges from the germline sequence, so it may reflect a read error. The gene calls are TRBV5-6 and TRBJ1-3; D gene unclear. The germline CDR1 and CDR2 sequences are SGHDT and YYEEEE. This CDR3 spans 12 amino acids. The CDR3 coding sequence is TGTGCCAGCAGTTCGACTGGAAACGTCCAGAATTTT. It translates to CASSSTGNVQNF.

The chain's CDR3 is CASSLVARDHGFF. The CDR3 region has the DNA TGTGCCAGCAGCTTGGTGGCACGGGACCACGGGTTCTTC. This chain joins TRBV5-8 and TRBJ2-1; TRBD1 or TRBD2 may be the D gene (5 bases each). Germline loops: CDR1 SGHTS, CDR2 YDEGEE. This CDR3 is 13 amino acids long. V lost 0 bases to trimming and J lost 15 bases, with 16 bases between them.

CDR3 region: CASSVSYNEQFF. The CDR3 bases are TGTGCCAGCAGCGTCTCCTACAATGAGCAGTTCTTC. This chain joins TRBV9 and TRBJ2-1, with D uncertain. This CDR3 is 12 amino acids long. Per germline, CDR1 SGDLS and CDR2 YYNGEE. Trimming took 2 bases from V and 0 from J, leaving 0 bases between them.

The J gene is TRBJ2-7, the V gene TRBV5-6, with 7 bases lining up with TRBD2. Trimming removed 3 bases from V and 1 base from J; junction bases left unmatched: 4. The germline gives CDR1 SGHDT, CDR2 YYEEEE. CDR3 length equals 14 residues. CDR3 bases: TGTGCCAGCAGCTGGCAGGGAGGGTCCTACGAGCAGTACTTC. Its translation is CASSWQGGSYEQYF.

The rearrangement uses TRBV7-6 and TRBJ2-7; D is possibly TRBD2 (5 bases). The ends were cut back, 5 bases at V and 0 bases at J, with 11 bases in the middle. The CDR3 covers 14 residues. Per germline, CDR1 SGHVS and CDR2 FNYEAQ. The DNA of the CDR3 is TGTGCCAGCAGCCAAACGGGGAGCTCCTACGAGCAGTACTTC. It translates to CASSQTGSSYEQYF. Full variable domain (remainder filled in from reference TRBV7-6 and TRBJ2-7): GAGVSQSPRYKVTKRGQDVALRCDPISGHVSLYWYRQALGQGPEFLTYFNYEAQQDKSGLPNDRFSAERPEGSISTLTIQRTEQRDSAMYRCASSQTGSSYEQYFGPGTRLTVT.

The CDR3 region has the DNA TGTGCCAGCAGTGAGTTCCGGAGTACGTCACAAGAGACCCAGTACTTC. As protein: CASSEFRSTSQETQYF. The chain recombines TRBV2 with TRBJ2-5; unclear D gene. This CDR3 spans 16 amino acids. Germline lookup yields CDR1 SNHLY and CDR2 FYNNEI. The germline V and J ends were trimmed by 3 bases and 2 bases, with 16 bases remaining between them. Looking up the rest from reference TRBV2 and TRBJ2-5 gives the full variable domain: EPEVTQTPSHQVTQMGQEVILRCVPISNHLYFYWYRQILGQKVEFLVSFYNNEISEKSEIFDDQFSVERPDGSNFTLKIRSTKLEDSAMYFCASSEFRSTSQETQYFGPGTRLLVL.

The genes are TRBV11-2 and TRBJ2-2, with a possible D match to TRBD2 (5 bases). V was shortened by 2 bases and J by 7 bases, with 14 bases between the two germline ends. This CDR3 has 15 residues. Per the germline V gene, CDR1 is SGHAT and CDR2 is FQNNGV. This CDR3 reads CASSLIRLAGGELFF. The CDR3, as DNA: TGTGCCAGCAGCTTAATCCGCCTCGCGGGCGGGGAGCTGTTTTTT.

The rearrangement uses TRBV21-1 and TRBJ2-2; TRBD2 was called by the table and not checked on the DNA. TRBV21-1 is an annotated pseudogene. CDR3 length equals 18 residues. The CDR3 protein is CASSKALMERPNTGELFF. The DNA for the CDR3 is TGTGCCAGCAGCAAAGCGCTGATGGAGCGGCCGAACACCGGGGAGCTGTTTTTT.

For the CDR3, the DNA is TGCGCCAGCAGTCACCGAGGGGAGAGACAAGAGACCCAGTACTTC. The encoded protein is CASSHRGERQETQYF. This chain joins TRBV23-1 and TRBJ2-5, with D perhaps given as TRBD1 or TRBD2 (5 bases each). TRBV23-1 qualifies as an ORF whose function is uncertain. V was shortened by 3 bases and J by 2 bases, with 13 bases between the two germline ends. The CDR3 length is 15 residues.

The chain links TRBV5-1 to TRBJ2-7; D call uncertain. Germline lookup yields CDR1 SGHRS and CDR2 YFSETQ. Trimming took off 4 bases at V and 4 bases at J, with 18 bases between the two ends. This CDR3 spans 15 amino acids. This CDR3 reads CASSGSHGVKYEQYF. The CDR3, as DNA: TGCGCCAGCAGCGGCTCTCACGGAGTGAAATACGAGCAGTACTTC.